This is a list of T cell receptor beta chains from one sample in a study of T cell responses to AZD1222 COVID-19 vaccine. This table comes from immunoSEQ multiplex PCR, and its TCRdb copy is limited to in-frame clones, with some not included. This sample has some 130,000 clones; more than 75% occur once, and the top ten carry about 4%. Sequenced here: peripheral blood, sampled on day 0 of AZD1222 vaccination. The receptors stem from an adult in good health. Both conserved end residues are part of each CDR3. The D gene is left open where the match is weak. The size field is filled for only some rows; it gives once, few, many or a size class.

TRBJ1-5 - TRBV24-1 14 - CATSLRGGNSPQHF TGTGCCACCAGCCTACGTGGGGGCAATTCACCCCAGCATTTT
TRBJ2-3 - TRBV7-7 15 - CASSLGGSITDTQYF TGTGCCAGCAGCTTAGGCGGCAGCATCACAGATACGCAGTATTTT
TRBJ1-3 - TRBV18 17 - CASSPLTRDHTGNTIYF TGTGCCAGCTCCCCCTTGACCCGAGATCACACAGGAAACACCATATATTTT
TRBJ1-1 - TRBV9 15 - CASSVYGGPNTEAFF TGTGCCAGCAGCGTCTACGGGGGGCCGAACACTGAAGCTTTCTTT
TRBJ2-3 - TRBV28 11 - CASSLKDTQYF TGTGCCAGCAGTTTAAAGGATACGCAGTATTTT
TRBJ1-2 TRBD1 TRBV6-5 14 - CASSTQQGAYGYTF TGTGCCAGCAGTACCCAACAGGGGGCGTATGGCTACACCTTC
TRBJ1-5 TRBD1 TRBV7-9 18 - CASSLGRTGTDSNQPQHF TGTGCCAGCAGCTTAGGAAGGACAGGGACCGATAGCAATCAGCCCCAGCATTTT
TRBJ2-1 - TRBV27 17 - CASSLLGPPSSYNEQFF TGTGCCAGCAGTTTACTGGGACCTCCGAGCTCCTACAATGAGCAGTTCTTC
TRBJ2-3 - TRBV2 14 - CASTSQGPTDTQYF TGTGCCAGCACCTCCCAGGGCCCCACAGATACGCAGTATTTT
TRBJ2-2 TRBD1 TRBV30 13 - CAWRDRAVGELFF TGTGCCTGGAGGGACAGGGCTGTCGGGGAGCTGTTTTTT
TRBJ1-4 - TRBV5-6 15 - CASSRRLQGGEKLFF TGTGCCAGCAGCCGGCGACTACAGGGAGGAGAAAAACTGTTTTTT
TRBJ2-1 - TRBV5-1 16 - CASSLDSASSYNEQFF TGCGCCAGCAGCCTGGACAGCGCGAGCTCCTACAATGAGCAGTTCTTC
TRBJ2-2 - TRBV19 14 - CASKGLKNTGELFF TGTGCCAGTAAAGGACTTAAGAACACCGGGGAGCTGTTTTTT
TRBJ1-1 TRBD1 TRBV7-3 15 few CASSPVGGLNTEAFF TGTGCCAGCAGCCCAGTAGGGGGCCTGAACACTGAAGCTTTCTTT
TRBJ2-7 - TRBV18 13 - CASSPSRGYEQYF TGTGCCAGCTCACCCTCCAGGGGCTACGAGCAGTACTTC
TRBJ1-2 - TRBV6-5 13 - CASNGGANYGYTF TGTGCCAGCAACGGGGGGGCCAACTATGGCTACACCTTC
TRBJ1-4 TRBD1 TRBV6-5 16 - CASSYSGTGVGEKLFF TGTGCCAGCAGTTACTCCGGGACAGGGGTTGGTGAAAAACTGTTTTTT
TRBJ2-4 - TRBV5-5 16 - CASSLGSPRAKNIQYF TGTGCCAGCAGCCTCGGGAGTCCCCGGGCCAAAAACATTCAGTACTTC
TRBJ2-1 TRBD2 TRBV28 20 - CASRNTPGTSGPSSYNEQFF TGTGCCAGCAGAAATACTCCCGGGACTAGCGGCCCAAGCTCCTACAATGAGCAGTTCTTC
TRBJ2-2 TRBD1 TRBV2 18 - CASRYGVRQGRNTGELFF TGTGCCAGCAGGTACGGGGTACGACAGGGGAGGAACACCGGGGAGCTGTTTTTT
TRBJ2-7 - TRBV28 12 - CASGIPPYEQYF TGTGCCTCAGGAATTCCCCCTTACGAGCAGTACTTC
TRBJ1-5 - TRBV6-4 15 - CASSLGAGNGQPQHF TGTGCCAGCAGTCTCGGTGCAGGGAATGGTCAGCCCCAGCATTTT
TRBJ1-4 TRBD1 TRBV5-1 17 - CASSWRQGGGDSEKLFF TGCGCCAGCAGCTGGCGACAGGGAGGAGGGGATAGTGAAAAACTGTTTTTT
TRBJ2-7 TRBD2 TRBV7-2 16 - CASSLDGLAGSYEQYF TGTGCCAGCAGCTTGGACGGACTAGCGGGGAGCTACGAGCAGTACTTC
TRBJ2-5 TRBD2 TRBV20-1 14 - CSASGRGGQETQYF TGCAGTGCTAGTGGCCGGGGGGGCCAAGAGACCCAGTACTTC
TRBJ2-1 - TRBV5-1 14 - CASALGTAHNEQFF TGCGCCAGCGCTCTGGGAACGGCCCACAATGAGCAGTTCTTC
TRBJ1-6 - TRBV6-4 15 - CASSEGGSRRSPLHF TGTGCCAGCAGTGAGGGGGGCTCCCGGCGTTCACCCCTCCACTTT
TRBJ2-6 - TRBV5-1 15 - CASSFDSAGANVLTF TGCGCCAGCAGCTTTGACAGTGCTGGGGCCAACGTCCTGACTTTC
TRBJ2-3 - TRBV24-1 14 few CATSDSPGQNTQYF TGTGCCACCAGTGATTCCCCGGGACAAAATACGCAGTATTTT
TRBJ1-5 - TRBV28 16 once CASSFTGQGSNQPQHF TGTGCCAGCAGTTTCACGGGCCAGGGGAGCAATCAGCCCCAGCATTTT
TRBJ1-1 - TRBV30 13 medium-sized CAWSVSGAGRAFF TGTGCCTGGAGTGTATCGGGTGCAGGGAGGGCTTTCTTT
TRBJ1-5 TRBD1 TRBV7-8 15 - CASSLQGADNQPQHF TGTGCCAGCAGCTTACAGGGGGCTGACAATCAGCCCCAGCATTTT
TRBJ2-4 - TRBV5-1 16 - CASSGGGLIAKNIQYF TGCGCCAGCAGCGGAGGGGGTCTCATAGCCAAAAACATTCAGTACTTC
TRBJ2-7 - TRBV28 13 - CASRQGRFREQYF TGTGCCAGCAGACAGGGACGATTTAGGGAGCAGTACTTC
TRBJ1-5 TRBD1 TRBV7-2 14 once CASSLVTGDQPQHF TGTGCCAGCAGCTTAGTTACAGGGGATCAGCCCCAGCATTTT
TRBJ1-1 - TRBV2 13 - CASSEDGRGEAFF TGTGCCAGCAGTGAAGACGGAAGGGGTGAAGCTTTCTTT
TRBJ1-6 TRBD1 TRBV6-1 18 - CASSELPTGLVNNSPLHF TGTGCCAGCAGTGAATTACCGACAGGGCTTGTCAATAATTCACCCCTCCACTTT